These 13 T cell receptor beta chains were all obtained from the same sample, sequenced in a study of T cell changes during pregnancy in multiple sclerosis. TCRdb keeps only in-frame clones here, not all; method: immunoSEQ multiplex PCR. Of approximately 28,000 clones listed, around 90% are singletons. Here the sequenced sample was CD8+ T cells from peripheral blood mononuclear cells, taken before pregnancy. The receptors come from a female donor with multiple sclerosis, enrolled in a pregnancy study.

This chain connects TRBV28 to TRBJ2-3; 11 nucleotides agree with TRBD2. The CDR3 is 16 amino acids. Trimming removed 3 bases from V and 4 bases from J; junction bases left unmatched: 6. CDR1 and CDR2 (germline): MDHEN, SYDVKM. The CDR3 spells CASSFVAGGTADTQYF. The CDR3 DNA reads TGTGCCAGCAGTTTCGTAGCGGGAGGGACGGCAGATACGCAGTATTTT.

The DNA of the CDR3 is TGTGCCAGCAGCTCACGGAGACTAGCGGGCGCAGATACGCAGTATTTT. Translated, it gives CASSSRRLAGADTQYF. The gene calls are TRBV14 and TRBJ2-3, with 10 bases that match TRBD2. CDR3 length: 16 residues. Per germline, CDR1 SGHDN and CDR2 FVKESK. V lost 5 bases to trimming and J lost 4 bases; unmatched junction nucleotides: 9.

V usage is TRBV5-1 and J usage is TRBJ1-1; 7 bases align to TRBD1. Per germline, CDR1 SGHRS and CDR2 YFSETQ. The CDR3 length is 16 residues. The junction had 5 bases not matched to a gene; V was cut back by 0 bases and J by 0 bases. The CDR3 DNA reads TGCGCCAGCAGCTTGGATGACAGGGCCATGAACACTGAAGCTTTCTTT. Translated: CASSLDDRAMNTEAFF.

The gene calls are TRBV6-5 and TRBJ2-1; D is perhaps TRBD2 (6 bases). Germline lookup yields CDR1 MNHEY and CDR2 SVGAGI. The CDR3 has 15 amino acids. V lost 5 bases and J lost 2, with 13 bases in between. This CDR3 reads CASSGRLATYNEQFF. The CDR3 region has the DNA TGTGCCAGCAGTGGGAGGCTGGCGACCTACAATGAGCAGTTCTTC.

The chain has TRBV7-9 and TRBJ1-3; no definite D call. Germline V gives CDR1 SEHNR, CDR2 FQNEAQ (reference sequence). With 2 bases removed from V and 0 bases from J, the gap between germline ends came to 8 bases. The CDR3 totals 15 residues. As DNA, the CDR3 is TGTGCCAGCAGCTTACGGGTTAGCTCTGGAAACACCATATATTTT. Residues: CASSLRVSSGNTIYF. The full variable domain, its missing parts supplied by reference TRBV7-9 and TRBJ1-3, is DTGVSQNPRHKITKRGQNVTFRCDPISEHNRLYWYRQTLGQGPEFLTYFQNEAQLEKSRLLSDRFSAERPKGSFSTLEIQRTEQGDSAMYLCASSLRVSSGNTIYFGEGSWLTVV.

This chain joins TRBV2 and TRBJ2-1; 11 bases map to TRBD2. With V trimmed by 3 bases and J by 4 bases, 2 bases remained unmatched. This CDR3 comprises 15 residues. CDR1 and CDR2 (germline): SNHLY, FYNNEI. This CDR3 reads CASSDGTSGYNEQFF. In DNA form, the CDR3 reads TGTGCCAGCAGTGATGGGACTAGCGGATACAATGAGCAGTTCTTC. Together with reference TRBV2 and TRBJ2-1, the CDR3 gives the full variable domain: EPEVTQTPSHQVTQMGQEVILRCVPISNHLYFYWYRQILGQKVEFLVSFYNNEISEKSEIFDDQFSVERPDGSNFTLKIRSTKLEDSAMYFCASSDGTSGYNEQFFGPGTRLTVL.

The chain joins TRBV7-2 to TRBJ2-1; TRBD2 matches at 12 bases. The CDR3 sequence is 16 residues long. J gave up 8 bases and V 1 base, and 6 bases lay outside the gene matches. Germline V gene sequence: CDR1 SGHTA, CDR2 FQGNSA. The CDR3 reads CASSLVSLAGGHEQFF. The CDR3 region has the DNA TGTGCCAGCAGCTTAGTCTCACTAGCGGGAGGACATGAGCAGTTCTTC.

V is TRBV5-4 and J is TRBJ2-2; TRBD2 might be the D (5 bases). Trimming took 3 bases from V and 4 from J, leaving 7 bases between them. The CDR3 runs 13 residues. The germline gives CDR1 SGHNT, CDR2 YYREEE (reference sequence). The CDR3 spells CASSSEGTGELFF. The CDR3 bases are TGTGCCAGCAGCTCCGAGGGCACCGGGGAGCTGTTTTTT.

This clone has only one observation. One end of the junction does not line up with germline, which may come from a read error. This sequence joins TRBV27 and TRBJ2-7; D gene unclear. Germline CDR1 reads MNHEY; CDR2 reads SMNVEV (reference sequence). CDR3 size: 9 residues. The CDR3 sequence: CARHPGRPF. Here the CDR3 DNA reads TGTGCCAGGCATCCGGGTCGGCCCTTC.

The chain uses TRBV6-1 and TRBJ1-5, with 7 bases that match TRBD1. The CDR3 has 15 residues. V was pared by 1 base and J by 7 bases, with 7 bases of the junction left unmatched. CDR1 MNHNS and CDR2 SASEGT come from the germline V gene. In DNA form, the CDR3 reads TGTGCCAGCAGTGAAGAGGCAGGGGGATACCAGCCCCAGCATTTT. Translation: CASSEEAGGYQPQHF.

The chain has TRBV5-1 and TRBJ2-7; tentative D call: TRBD2 (6 bases). Deletions cut 1 base from V and 5 bases from J, with 16 bases between. Per the germline V gene, CDR1 is SGHRS and CDR2 is YFSETQ. This CDR3 is built from 15 residues. The CDR3 DNA reads TGCGCCAGCAGCTTGCGGAGGGCCACGGGGGACGAGCAGTACTTC. This encodes CASSLRRATGDEQYF.

The chain links TRBV5-4 to TRBJ2-3; D remains ambiguous. Germline V gene sequence: CDR1 SGHNT, CDR2 YYREEE (reference sequence). V was trimmed by 1 base and J by 10 bases, leaving 16 bases between them. The CDR3 runs 14 residues. This CDR3 reads CASSLPPDDTAQYF. The CDR3 DNA reads as TGTGCCAGCAGCTTGCCCCCCGACGACACGGCGCAGTATTTT.

CDR3 in DNA: TGTGCCAGCGGGGACACCTACAATGAGCAGTTCTTC. Its translation is CASGDTYNEQFF. The genes are TRBV19 and TRBJ2-1, with a weak D call TRBD1 (6 bases). The V gene lost 9 bases and the J gene lost 2 bases, with 8 bases spanning the gap. Germline V CDR1 and CDR2: LNHDA, SQIVND (reference sequence). This CDR3 has 12 residues.